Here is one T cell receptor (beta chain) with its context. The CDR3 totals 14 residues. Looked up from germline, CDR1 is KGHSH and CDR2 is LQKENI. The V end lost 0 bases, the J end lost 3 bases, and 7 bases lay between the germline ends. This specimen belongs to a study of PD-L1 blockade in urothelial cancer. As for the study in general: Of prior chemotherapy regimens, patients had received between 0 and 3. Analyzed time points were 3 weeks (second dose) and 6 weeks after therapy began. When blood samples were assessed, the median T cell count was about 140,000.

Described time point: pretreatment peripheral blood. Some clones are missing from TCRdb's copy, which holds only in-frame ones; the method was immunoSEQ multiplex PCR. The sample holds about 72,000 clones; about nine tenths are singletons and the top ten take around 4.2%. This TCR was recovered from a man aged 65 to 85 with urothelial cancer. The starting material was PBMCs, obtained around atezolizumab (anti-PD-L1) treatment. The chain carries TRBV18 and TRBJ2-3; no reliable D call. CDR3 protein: CASSPPSGTDTQYF. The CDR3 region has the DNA TGTGCCAGCTCACCACCGTCCGGGACAGATACGCAGTATTTT.